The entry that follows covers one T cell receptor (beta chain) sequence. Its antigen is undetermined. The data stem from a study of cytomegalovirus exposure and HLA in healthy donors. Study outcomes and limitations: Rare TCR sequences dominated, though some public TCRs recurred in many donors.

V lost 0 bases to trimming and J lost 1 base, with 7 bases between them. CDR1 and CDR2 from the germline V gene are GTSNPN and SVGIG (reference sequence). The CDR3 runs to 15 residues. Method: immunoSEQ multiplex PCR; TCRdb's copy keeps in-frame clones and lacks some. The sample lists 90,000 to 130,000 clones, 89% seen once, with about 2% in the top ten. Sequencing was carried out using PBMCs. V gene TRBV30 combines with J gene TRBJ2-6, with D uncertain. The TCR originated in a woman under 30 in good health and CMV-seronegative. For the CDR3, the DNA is TGTGCCTGGAGTGTACAATCGTCTGGGGCCAACGTCCTGACTTTC. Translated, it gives CAWSVQSSGANVLTF. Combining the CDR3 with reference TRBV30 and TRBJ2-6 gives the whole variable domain SQTIHQWPATLVQPVGSPLSLECTVEGTSNPNLYWYRQAAGRGLQLLFYSVGIGQISSEVPQNLSASRPQDRQFILSSKKLLLSDSGFYLCAWSVQSSGANVLTFGAGSRLTVL.